The clone carrying this T cell receptor (beta chain) was seen ten or more times. Its specificity is not known. The data were taken from a study of T cell repertoires in cytomegalovirus infection. Study context: Based on public TCR beta signatures, there were indications of CMV infection and of a matching HLA type. Study-wide findings and caveats: The ex vivo response was dominated by HLA-C-restricted CMV-specific TCR beta clonotypes.

TCRdb redid the calling of the reads with MiXCR, one entry per CDR3 protein. The repertoire holds hundreds of thousands of distinct CDR3 sequences, under 20% seen once, with around 13% in the top ten. Source material: PBMCs. The TCR sequence derives from a human donor in good health (CMV status not recorded). Some clones in this sample may be carry-over from other donors' samples.

The CDR3 bases are TGTGCCAGCAGCCTCGGACAAGAATTATTCCAAGAGACCCAGTACTTC. Translating gives CASSLGQELFQETQYF. This chain links TRBV4-2 with TRBJ2-5; possibly TRBD1 for D (5 bases). This CDR3 spans 16 amino acids. V was cut by 4 bases and J by 1 base, with 16 bases left in between. Per germline, CDR1 LGHNA and CDR2 YNFKEQ.